Below, 28 T cell receptor beta chains from the same sample are listed, as sequenced in a study of shared clonotypes between healthy human individuals (dated by TCRdb to the early 2020s). The method behind the library was the immunoSEQ multiplex PCR assay. This immuneACCESS table, as held by TCRdb, lists in-frame sequences with V and J called but not all clones. Of the missing ones, under half trace to an unresolved V gene in checked studies; the others have no known cause. In this sample the table shows some 1.4 million clones, more than 95% of which occur a single time. The ten biggest clones cover approximately 1% of the sample. Sequenced: naive CD4+ T cells sorted from blood. The sample's cell subset or site label, decoded: CD45RA+ positively selected. Receptor source: a man aged 30-40 years in good health.

The V and J genes are TRBV18 and TRBJ2-7; 9 nucleotides line up with TRBD2. CDR3 length equals 15 residues. The J segment lost 2 bases and the V segment lost 3 bases, leaving 5 bases of the junction unmatched. CDR1 is KGHSH and CDR2 is LQKENI in the germline V gene. CDR3 DNA: TGTGCCAGCTCACCGATGACTAGCGGCCCCTACGAGCAGTACTTC. This codes for CASSPMTSGPYEQYF.

The J gene is TRBJ1-1, the V gene TRBV28; D gene unclear. V lost 8 bases, J lost 0 bases, and 4 bases lay in between. The CDR3 extends over 11 amino acids. Per germline, CDR1 MDHEN and CDR2 SYDVKM. CDR3 nucleotide sequence: TGTGCCAGCCACCTGAACACTGAAGCTTTCTTT. Translating it yields CASHLNTEAFF.

J is TRBJ2-3 and V is TRBV5-4; 7 nucleotides agree with TRBD2. V shed 3 bases and J 0 bases; nucleotides not matched to a gene: 10. The CDR3 runs 17 residues. Germline CDR1 reads SGHNT; CDR2 reads YYREEE (reference sequence). CDR3 protein: CASSSDPSGSSTDTQYF. CDR3 sequence (DNA): TGTGCCAGCAGCTCAGATCCTAGCGGCTCTAGCACAGATACGCAGTATTTT.

The table lists this clone with a count of one. The CDR3 DNA reads as TGTGCCAGCAGTGAACCGGGGCAGTCTGGAAACACCATATATTTT. Protein product: CASSEPGQSGNTIYF. The chain has TRBV25-1 and TRBJ1-3, with D possibly matching TRBD1 (5 bases). Germline CDR1 MGHDK, CDR2 SYGVNS. Trimming removed 2 bases from V and 1 base from J, with 9 bases in between. This CDR3 contains 15 residues.

The rearrangement uses TRBV2 and TRBJ2-7; tentatively, D is TRBD1 (6 bases). The CDR3 extends over 12 amino acids. V was shortened by 5 bases and J by 6 bases, with 11 bases between the two germline ends. In germline, CDR1 is SNHLY, CDR2 FYNNEI. The CDR3 loop is CASSSTGFEQYF. For the CDR3, the DNA is TGTGCCAGCAGTTCTACAGGGTTCGAGCAGTACTTC.

V and J are TRBV5-1 and TRBJ2-7, with D tentatively TRBD2 (6 bases). Germline CDR1 and CDR2: SGHRS and YFSETQ. The CDR3 is made up of 14 amino acids. V lost 6 bases and J 0 bases, leaving 13 bases between the germline ends. CDR3: CASNEPGLSYEQYF. The CDR3, as DNA: TGCGCCAGCAATGAGCCGGGACTCTCCTACGAGCAGTACTTC.

The rearrangement links TRBV4-2 to TRBJ2-2, with 14 positions matching TRBD2. V shed 4 bases, J shed 5 bases, and the junction held 6 bases outside the gene matches. CDR1 is LGHNA and CDR2 is YNFKEQ in the germline V gene. This CDR3 contains 17 residues. CDR3 region: CASSPGTSGRGTGELFF. Written as DNA, the CDR3 is TGTGCCAGCAGCCCCGGGACTAGCGGGAGAGGTACCGGGGAGCTGTTTTTT.

The CDR3 DNA sequence: TGCGCCAGCAGCTTAAGACGGGTCGCTAACTATGGCTACACCTTC. As protein: CASSLRRVANYGYTF. The chain combines TRBV4-3 with TRBJ1-2, with D unclear. V was trimmed by 5 bases and J by 0 bases, leaving 13 bases between them. Germline values: CDR1 LGHNA, CDR2 YSLEER. The CDR3 runs to 15 residues.

Comment on this clone: Different DNA sequences within this sample yield the same CDR3. The chain employs TRBV5-4 and TRBJ2-1; TRBD2 agrees at 10 bases. The V gene end was trimmed by 4 bases and the J gene end by 7 bases; junction bases not matched to a gene: 5. Germline V gene lookup returns CDR1 SGHNT and CDR2 YYREEE (reference sequence). The CDR3 extends over 14 amino acids. CDR3 coding DNA: TGTGCCAGCAGCCCGGTAGCGGGAGGAAATGAGCAGTTCTTC. Translation gives CASSPVAGGNEQFF.

In this sample, this clone turned up once. This chain connects TRBV18 to TRBJ2-2, with 15 bases aligning to TRBD2. CDR1 is KGHSH and CDR2 is LQKENI in the germline V gene. V dropped 5 bases and J dropped 5; count of bases not matched to a gene: 9. The CDR3 totals 18 residues. CDR3 bases: TGTGCCAGCTCATCGGGACTAGCGGGAGGCTTATCAACCGGGGAGCTGTTTTTT. Translating it yields CASSSGLAGGLSTGELFF.

As concerns this clone: Other DNA sequences in this specimen translate into the identical CDR3. This chain joins TRBV5-1 and TRBJ1-1, with D perhaps TRBD1 (5 bases). The CDR3 covers 14 residues. Trimming left V 3 bases short and J 1 base short, with 10 bases between. CDR1 is SGHRS, CDR2 YFSETQ, per germline. Here the CDR3 reads CASSSGTPNTEAFF. CDR3 DNA: TGCGCCAGCAGCTCCGGGACGCCGAACACTGAAGCTTTCTTT.

The V call is TRBV28, the J call TRBJ1-1; D unresolved. This CDR3 is built from 13 residues. The V end was cut by 5 bases, the J end by 10 bases, with 17 bases between. The germline V gene encodes CDR1 MDHEN and CDR2 SYDVKM. The CDR3 region is CASSTREVAGAFF. In DNA, the CDR3 is TGTGCCAGCAGTACAAGGGAGGTGGCTGGAGCTTTCTTT.

This clone was picked up one time. The V call is TRBV11-3, the J call TRBJ2-1; a possible D gene is TRBD2 (6 bases). The ends were cut back, 3 bases at V and 6 bases at J, with 24 bases in the middle. Germline lookup yields CDR1 SGHNT and CDR2 YENEEA. The CDR3 consists of 18 residues. CDR3 amino acids: CASSLGDRRDAGSNEQFF. The CDR3 bases are TGTGCCAGCAGCTTGGGGGACCGCCGGGACGCGGGATCCAATGAGCAGTTCTTC.

V is TRBV7-3 and J is TRBJ2-1; 9 nucleotides line up with TRBD2. The CDR3 contains 15 residues. The J segment lost 4 bases and the V segment lost 5 bases, leaving 6 bases of the junction unmatched. Germline CDR1 and CDR2: SGHTA and FQGTGA. CDR3 residues: CASSITSGPYNEQFF. CDR3 DNA sequence: TGTGCCAGCAGCATCACTAGCGGGCCTTACAATGAGCAGTTCTTC.

The chain is built from TRBV4-1 and TRBJ1-2; the D gene is possibly TRBD1 (5 bases). The V gene lost 6 bases and the J gene lost 3 bases, with 20 bases spanning the gap. CDR3 length equals 16 residues. Germline CDR1 is MGHRA and CDR2 is YSYEKL. The CDR3 region is CASRPSWDAYDYGYTF. CDR3 bases: TGCGCCAGCAGGCCGAGTTGGGACGCTTACGACTATGGCTACACCTTC.

This chain links TRBV11-3 with TRBJ2-5; 7 positions agree with TRBD2. The trim removed 6 bases at V and 5 bases at J, leaving 12 bases unmatched. Germline V gene lookup returns CDR1 SGHNT and CDR2 YENEEA. This CDR3 comprises 15 residues. Written as DNA, the CDR3 is TGTGCCAGCAGTCCCCCTTGCGGGAGACGGGAGACCCAGTACTTC. Its protein is CASSPPCGRRETQYF.

This sequence joins TRBV11-2 and TRBJ2-7, with 8 bases aligning to TRBD2. CDR1 is SGHAT, CDR2 FQNNGV, per germline. The CDR3 has 14 residues. With 0 bases clipped from V and 7 bases from J, the junction kept 5 bases outside the gene matches. CDR3 DNA: TGTGCCAGCAGCTTAGATCCCGGGAGGGGGGAGCAGTACTTC. It translates to CASSLDPGRGEQYF.

This rearrangement joins TRBV5-1 to TRBJ2-3; 9 nucleotides align to TRBD2. The ends lost 4 bases at V and 4 bases at J; junction bases unmatched: 13. Germline CDR1 is SGHRS and CDR2 is YFSETQ. The CDR3 has 17 residues. CDR3 sequence: CASSTDGTSYFPDTQYF. CDR3 nucleotides: TGCGCCAGCAGCACGGACGGGACTAGCTACTTTCCAGATACGCAGTATTTT. Variable domain in full (rest from reference TRBV5-1 and TRBJ2-3): KAGVTQTPRYLIKTRGQQVTLSCSPISGHRSVSWYQQTPGQGLQFLFEYFSETQRNKGNFPGRFSGRQFSNSRSEMNVSTLELGDSALYLCASSTDGTSYFPDTQYFGPGTRLTVL.

CDR3 nucleotides: TGTGCCATCAGTGGAATGGGTGGGACTAGCGAAAACAATGAGCAGTTCTTC. This gives the protein CAISGMGGTSENNEQFF. This chain joins TRBV10-3 and TRBJ2-1, with 10 nucleotides matching TRBD2. The CDR3 runs to 17 residues. V lost 4 bases and J lost 5; bases outside the gene matches: 11. Germline values: CDR1 ENHRY, CDR2 SYGVKD.

On this clone: The sample holds other DNA sequences that translate to the same CDR3. V and J are TRBV20-1 and TRBJ2-7, with D perhaps matching TRBD1 (6 bases). This CDR3 comprises 11 residues. Germline V gives CDR1 DFQATT, CDR2 SNEGSKA (reference sequence). Trimming cost V 6 bases and J 4 bases, with 10 bases left between them. The CDR3 here is CSARGGYEQYF. In nucleotides, the CDR3 is TGCAGTGCCCGAGGGGGTTACGAGCAGTACTTC.

The chain has TRBV2 and TRBJ2-1; D not certain. This CDR3 has 13 residues. Trimming took off 6 bases at V and 8 bases at J, with 14 bases between the two ends. Germline-derived CDR1 and CDR2 are SNHLY and FYNNEI. As DNA, the CDR3 is TGTGCCAGCAGGGTTGTAGGACGGTATGAGCAGTTCTTC. Amino acids: CASRVVGRYEQFF. Filled out from reference TRBV2 and TRBJ2-1, the complete variable domain reads EPEVTQTPSHQVTQMGQEVILRCVPISNHLYFYWYRQILGQKVEFLVSFYNNEISEKSEIFDDQFSVERPDGSNFTLKIRSTKLEDSAMYFCASRVVGRYEQFFGPGTRLTVL.

The chain employs TRBV11-2 and TRBJ2-7, with D perhaps matching TRBD2 (5 bases). Trimming removed 1 base at V and 4 bases at J, with 17 bases between. This CDR3 contains 16 residues. CDR1 is SGHAT and CDR2 is FQNNGV in the germline V gene. For the CDR3, the DNA is TGTGCCAGCAGCTTAGTTCTGAGGGCCGAAGTTTACGAGCAGTACTTC. Translated: CASSLVLRAEVYEQYF.

V gene TRBV15 combines with J gene TRBJ1-1; D unresolved. V lost 0 bases, J lost 10 bases, and 18 bases lay in between. CDR1 is LNHNV and CDR2 is YYDKDF in the germline V gene (reference sequence). The CDR3 extends over 15 amino acids. The CDR3, as DNA: TGTGCCACCAGCAGAGATAATAACCTACCCGTAGGAGCTTTCTTT. The encoded protein is CATSRDNNLPVGAFF. Based on the CDR3 plus reference TRBV15 and TRBJ1-1, the full variable domain is DAMVIQNPRYQVTQFGKPVTLSCSQTLNHNVMYWYQQKSSQAPKLLFHYYDKDFNNEADTPDNFQSRRPNTSFCFLDIRSPGLGDTAMYLCATSRDNNLPVGAFFGQGTRLTVV.

The rearrangement links TRBV4-3 to TRBJ2-3; D unresolved. CDR3 length equals 14 residues. The germline V and J ends were trimmed by 0 bases and 5 bases, with 9 bases remaining between them. CDR1 is LGHNA, CDR2 YSLEER, per germline. The CDR3 region is CASSQDPAGDTQYF. The CDR3 DNA reads TGCGCCAGCAGCCAAGATCCGGCTGGAGATACGCAGTATTTT.

The gene calls are TRBV19 and TRBJ2-7, with D perhaps TRBD1 or TRBD2 (6 bases each). The CDR3 runs 14 residues. The V gene's germline CDR1 is LNHDA and CDR2 SQIVND (reference sequence). V was trimmed by 3 bases and J by 4 bases, leaving 13 bases between them. As DNA, the CDR3 is TGTGCCAGTAGTATCAATACAGGGAGGTACGAGCAGTACTTC. Translated: CASSINTGRYEQYF.

The rearrangement joins TRBV11-3 to TRBJ2-2; D not resolved. The CDR3 sequence is 14 residues long. V lost 1 base to trimming and J lost 5 bases, with 8 bases between them. CDR1 and CDR2 from the germline V gene are SGHNT and YENEEA. CDR3 coding DNA: TGTGCCAGCAGCTTAGCGACCTGGACCGGGGAGCTGTTTTTT. Translation gives CASSLATWTGELFF.

This clone was seen a single time. This sequence joins TRBV4-2 and TRBJ2-1, with D possibly called TRBD1 or TRBD2 (5 bases each). This CDR3 has 15 amino acids. CDR1 LGHNA and CDR2 YNFKEQ come from the germline V gene. Trimming pared 1 base from V and 12 bases from J, leaving 19 bases between. DNA for the CDR3: TGTGCCAGCAGCCAAGGTGGGGAAAGGGGAGTCTGGCAGTTCTTC. Its protein is CASSQGGERGVWQFF.

This chain connects TRBV4-1 to TRBJ2-1; the D call may be TRBD1 or TRBD2 (5 bases each). CDR3 size: 17 residues. Germline values: CDR1 MGHRA, CDR2 YSYEKL. V was cut by 0 bases and J by 3 bases, with 15 bases left in between. DNA for the CDR3: TGCGCCAGCAGCCAAGATCGTGGGACCTCAATCTACAATGAGCAGTTCTTC. This sequence encodes CASSQDRGTSIYNEQFF.